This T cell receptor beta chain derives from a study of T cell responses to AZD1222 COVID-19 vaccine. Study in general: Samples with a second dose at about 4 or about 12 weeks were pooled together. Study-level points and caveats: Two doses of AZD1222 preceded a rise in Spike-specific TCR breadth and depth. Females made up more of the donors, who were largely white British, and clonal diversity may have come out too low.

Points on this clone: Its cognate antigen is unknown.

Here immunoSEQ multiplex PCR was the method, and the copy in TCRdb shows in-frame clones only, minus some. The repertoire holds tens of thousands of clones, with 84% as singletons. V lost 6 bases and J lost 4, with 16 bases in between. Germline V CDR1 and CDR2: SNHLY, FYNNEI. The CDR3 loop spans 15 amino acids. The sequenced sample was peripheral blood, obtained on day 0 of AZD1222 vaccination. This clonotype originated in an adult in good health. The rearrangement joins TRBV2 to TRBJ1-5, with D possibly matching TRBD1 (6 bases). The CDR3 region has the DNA TGTGCCAGCAGCCGAACCAGGGGAGGGAATCAGCCCCAGCATTTT. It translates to CASSRTRGGNQPQHF. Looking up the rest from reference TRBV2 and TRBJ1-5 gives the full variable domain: EPEVTQTPSHQVTQMGQEVILRCVPISNHLYFYWYRQILGQKVEFLVSFYNNEISEKSEIFDDQFSVERPDGSNFTLKIRSTKLEDSAMYFCASSRTRGGNQPQHFGDGTRLSIL.